A single sample gave rise to the 21 T cell receptor beta chains below, sequenced in a study of blood T cell repertoires in COVID-19 (dated by TCRdb to about 2020). Receptor amplification or capture employed the immunoSEQ multiplex PCR assay. The source is immuneACCESS, and TCRdb retained only in-frame sequences with V and J called. Part of the clones is not carried over; for the studies checked, unresolved V genes explain less than half of this, and the remainder is unexplained. The sample table shows about 270,000 clones, and about 91% are seen once. In total, the top ten clones hold less than 3.5% of the sample. Sequenced sample: PBMCs or T cells enriched from blood (not recorded which). These receptors were collected from a man in his forties or fifties who had been exposed to COVID-19.

V and J are TRBV5-6 and TRBJ1-1; D perhaps matches TRBD1 (6 bases). Germline V lookup: CDR1 SGHDT, CDR2 YYEEEE. Between the trimmed V and J ends, which lost 4 bases and 1 base, there was a span of 11 bases. CDR3 size: 14 residues. CDR3 in amino acids: CASSLGQPNTEAFF. The CDR3 nucleotides read TGTGCCAGCAGCCTCGGACAGCCGAACACTGAAGCTTTCTTT. Full variable domain (outside the CDR3, taken from reference TRBV5-6 and TRBJ1-1): DAGVTQSPTHLIKTRGQQVTLRCSPKSGHDTVSWYQQALGQGPQFIFQYYEEEERQRGNFPDRFSGHQFPNYSSELNVNALLLGDSALYLCASSLGQPNTEAFFGQGTRLTVV.

The gene calls are TRBV3-1 (or the pseudogene TRBV3-2) and TRBJ1-6, with a weak D call TRBD1 (5 bases). CDR1 and CDR2 from the germline V gene are LGHDT and YNNKEL (reference sequence). This CDR3 is 16 amino acids long. V was trimmed by 5 bases and J by 0 bases, leaving 11 bases between them. The CDR3 DNA reads TGTGCCAGCAGCAGGGACTTAAGCTCCTATAATTCACCCCTCCACTTT. Amino acid sequence: CASSRDLSSYNSPLHF.

A remark on this clone: This sample includes further DNA sequences coding for the same CDR3. The V and J genes are TRBV28 and TRBJ1-6, with 9 bases matching TRBD1. The CDR3 has 17 amino acids. Germline V lookup: CDR1 MDHEN, CDR2 SYDVKM. V lost 4 bases to trimming and J lost 1 base; unmatched junction nucleotides: 5. CDR3 region: CASSSGQGGSYNSPLHF. CDR3 coding DNA: TGTGCCAGCAGTTCGGGACAGGGAGGGTCCTATAATTCACCCCTCCACTTT.

The rearrangement links TRBV5-1 to TRBJ2-3; D possibly corresponds to TRBD1 (6 bases). This CDR3 has 13 residues. Germline loops: CDR1 SGHRS, CDR2 YFSETQ. V gave up 1 base and J gave up 7 bases, with 10 bases separating them. CDR3: CASSLLRGNTQYF. CDR3 sequence (DNA): TGCGCCAGCAGCTTGTTGAGGGGGAATACGCAGTATTTT. The entire variable domain, with the rest obtained from reference TRBV5-1 and TRBJ2-3, is as follows: KAGVTQTPRYLIKTRGQQVTLSCSPISGHRSVSWYQQTPGQGLQFLFEYFSETQRNKGNFPGRFSGRQFSNSRSEMNVSTLELGDSALYLCASSLLRGNTQYFGPGTRLTVL.

This clone was counted once. The gene calls are TRBV7-9 and TRBJ2-7, with D tentatively TRBD1 (5 bases). CDR1 and CDR2 from the germline V gene are SEHNR and FQNEAQ (reference sequence). This CDR3 comprises 14 residues. Trimming took off 5 bases at V and 2 bases at J, with 13 bases between the two ends. The CDR3 DNA reads as TGTGCCAGCAGCCCGACGACAGAAACCTACGAGCAGTACTTC. Protein product: CASSPTTETYEQYF.

V gene TRBV5-1 combines with J gene TRBJ1-1; 9 bases map to TRBD1. V lost 4 bases and J lost 1; bases outside the gene matches: 8. In germline, CDR1 is SGHRS, CDR2 YFSETQ. This CDR3 is 16 amino acids long. The CDR3 sequence is CASSAGQGISNTEAFF. CDR3 coding DNA: TGCGCCAGCAGCGCGGGACAGGGTATCTCGAACACTGAAGCTTTCTTT.

This clone has only one observation. The V gene is TRBV2, the J gene TRBJ2-2; D unclear. Trimming removed 1 base from V and 4 bases from J, with 7 bases in between. Germline CDR1 is SNHLY and CDR2 is FYNNEI. CDR3 length: 14 amino acids. The CDR3 coding sequence is TGTGCCAGCAGTGAAGTCGTCGGCACCGGGGAGCTGTTTTTT. It is translated as CASSEVVGTGELFF.

This rearrangement joins TRBV28 to TRBJ1-1, with D possibly TRBD1 on 6 matching bases. CDR3 size: 12 residues. V was clipped by 7 bases and J by 8 bases, with 14 bases between them. Germline loops: CDR1 MDHEN, CDR2 SYDVKM. Here the CDR3 reads CASKITGPEAFF. The DNA for the CDR3 is TGTGCCAGCAAAATCACAGGGCCCGAAGCTTTCTTT.

This chain uses TRBV7-2 with TRBJ2-1; 10 bases are a match to TRBD2. With 3 bases clipped from V and 10 bases from J, the junction kept 6 bases outside the gene matches. Germline CDR1 is SGHTA and CDR2 is FQGNSA. The CDR3 is 14 amino acids. The CDR3 spells CASSLELAGQEQFF. The CDR3, as DNA: TGTGCCAGCAGCTTGGAACTAGCGGGACAAGAGCAGTTCTTC.

This rearrangement joins TRBV28 to TRBJ1-1; no clear D. Between the trimmed V and J ends, which lost 3 bases and 5 bases, there was a span of 16 bases. CDR1 is MDHEN, CDR2 SYDVKM, per germline. The CDR3 is 15 amino acids. CDR3 residues: CASSFPGSPVTEAFF. CDR3 DNA: TGTGCCAGCAGTTTTCCCGGGTCGCCAGTGACTGAAGCTTTCTTT.

The V gene is TRBV27, the J gene TRBJ2-7, with 8 bases that match TRBD1. CDR3 size: 16 residues. The ends lost 5 bases at V and 1 base at J; junction bases unmatched: 10. Germline CDR1 and CDR2: MNHEY and SMNVEV (reference sequence). Here the CDR3 DNA reads TGTGCCAGCAGTCCCTTCGACAGGGGTACATCCTACGAGCAGTACTTC. Translation: CASSPFDRGTSYEQYF.

The chain recombines TRBV28 with TRBJ1-4; D may be TRBD1 (6 bases). Per the germline V gene, CDR1 is MDHEN and CDR2 is SYDVKM. CDR3 size: 14 residues. Trimming stripped 3 bases from V and 5 bases from J, with 10 bases between. CDR3: CASSFRGSNEKLFF. In DNA, the CDR3 is TGTGCCAGCAGTTTCAGGGGTTCCAATGAAAAACTGTTTTTT.

In its sample, this clone was seen once. This sequence joins TRBV18 and TRBJ1-1; the D is unclear. V dropped 3 bases and J dropped 0 bases, with 5 bases sitting between them. Germline V gives CDR1 KGHSH, CDR2 LQKENI. There are 13 residues in the CDR3. The DNA for the CDR3 is TGTGCCAGCTCACCTATTATGAACACTGAAGCTTTCTTT. This gives the protein CASSPIMNTEAFF.

The chain uses TRBV30 and TRBJ2-1; 10 bases line up with TRBD2. The CDR3 length is 14 residues. From germline, CDR1 is GTSNPN and CDR2 SVGIG (reference sequence). Losses at the gene ends were 4 bases for V and 9 bases for J; bases not matched to a gene: 9. CDR3 in amino acids: CAWIKTSGYSEQFF. CDR3 nucleotide sequence: TGTGCCTGGATCAAGACTAGCGGGTATTCTGAGCAGTTCTTC. Complete variable domain (other parts from reference TRBV30 and TRBJ2-1): SQTIHQWPATLVQPVGSPLSLECTVEGTSNPNLYWYRQAAGRGLQLLFYSVGIGQISSEVPQNLSASRPQDRQFILSSKKLLLSDSGFYLCAWIKTSGYSEQFFGPGTRLTVL.

This chain uses TRBV16 with TRBJ1-5; 7 bases line up with TRBD1. J was trimmed by 1 base and V by 6 bases; bases with no gene match: 3. This CDR3 has 14 amino acids. Germline values: CDR1 KGHSY, CDR2 FQNENV. CDR3 residues: CASSSTGSNQPQHF. For the CDR3, the DNA is TGTGCCAGCAGTTCGACAGGGAGCAATCAGCCCCAGCATTTT. Together with reference TRBV16 and TRBJ1-5, the CDR3 gives the full variable domain: GEEVAQTPKHLVRGEGQKAKLYCAPIKGHSYVFWYQQVLKNEFKFLISFQNENVFDETGMPKERFSAKCLPNSPCSLEIQATKLEDSAVYFCASSSTGSNQPQHFGDGTRLSIL.

The chain has TRBV4-2 and TRBJ1-6; 9 bases fit TRBD1. CDR3 length: 16 residues. Germline V gene sequence: CDR1 LGHNA, CDR2 YNFKEQ. V shed 1 base and J 9 bases; nucleotides not matched to a gene: 7. CDR3: CASSQAEGQGSSPLHF. The CDR3, as DNA: TGTGCCAGCAGCCAAGCGGAAGGACAGGGGAGTTCACCCCTCCACTTT.

The V call is TRBV11-2, the J call TRBJ2-2; possible D gene TRBD2, 6 bases. This CDR3 has 16 amino acids. The V end was cut by 5 bases, the J end by 3 bases, with 16 bases between. Germline CDR1 and CDR2: SGHAT and FQNNGV. The chain's CDR3 is CASSPPSGLDTGELFF. The CDR3 coding sequence is TGTGCCAGCAGCCCCCCAAGCGGGTTGGACACCGGGGAGCTGTTTTTT.

The V and J genes are TRBV6-5 and TRBJ2-7; TRBD2 is a possible D gene (5 bases). CDR1 is MNHEY, CDR2 SVGAGI, per germline. This CDR3 region has 14 residues. With 0 bases removed from V and 3 bases from J, the gap between germline ends came to 9 bases. For the CDR3, the DNA is TGTGCCAGCAGTTACTCCCTAGCCAACTACGAGCAGTACTTC. Residues: CASSYSLANYEQYF.

The chain carries TRBV11-1 and TRBJ1-1; 8 nucleotides agree with TRBD1. V was clipped by 5 bases and J by 3 bases; unmatched bases: 8. Germline V gene lookup returns CDR1 SGHAT and CDR2 FQDESV (reference sequence). The CDR3 extends over 15 amino acids. This CDR3 is CASSLEWTGYTEAFF. In nucleotides, the CDR3 is TGTGCCAGCAGCCTAGAGTGGACAGGGTACACTGAAGCTTTCTTT.

This rearrangement joins TRBV19 to TRBJ2-3; D remains unclear. Germline CDR1 LNHDA, CDR2 SQIVND (reference sequence). Trimming removed 1 base at V and 6 bases at J, with 8 bases between. The CDR3 contains 13 residues. CDR3 sequence (DNA): TGTGCCAGTAGTATAGTATTCGGGGATACGCAGTATTTT. Translation gives CASSIVFGDTQYF.

The chain joins TRBV3-1 (or the pseudogene TRBV3-2) to TRBJ1-5; 8 bases fit TRBD1. With 3 bases clipped from V and 6 bases from J, the junction kept 1 base outside the gene matches. Looked up from germline, CDR1 is LGHDT and CDR2 is YNNKEL (reference sequence). CDR3 length: 13 amino acids. The CDR3 spells CASSQDRAQPQHF. CDR3 nucleotides: TGTGCCAGCAGCCAGGACAGGGCTCAGCCCCAGCATTTT.